This T cell receptor beta chain stems from a study of T cell responses to AZD1222 COVID-19 vaccine (dated by TCRdb to 2020 to 2022). General notes on the study: A total of approximately 250 trial participants underwent TCR sequencing, of whom about 210 had received two doses of AZD1222 and 26 had received two doses of the MenACWY control vaccine. Trial participants were enrolled into age subgroups of 18-55, 56-69 and 70-plus years, which contained roughly 140, 27 and 60 TCR-sequenced participants, respectively. General findings and caveats noted by the study authors: Nearly half of unique spike-specific TCRs reportedly recognized epitopes outside regions mutated in the B.1.351 and B.1.1.7 variants. A significant rise in spike-specific TCR breadth and depth was observed after two AZD1222 doses relative to day 0 and relative to MenACWY recipients. Participants were mostly white British and included more females than males, and it was suggested by the authors that clonal diversity may have been underestimated. Vaccine-associated CD4 TCRs spanned the whole spike protein, with dominant responses in regions 160-218 and 743-854. In the small 56-69-year group, the increase in depth fell short of significance, most likely because of low power. No day 14 peak-response samples were available, so repertoires were characterized only after the peak T cell response. Conclusions about previously exposed vaccinees were limited because only a handful of AZD1222 recipients were SARS-CoV-2 seropositive at baseline.

In the case of this clone: Its antigen is still unknown. No much larger clone is present one base from it, and per-base qualities are unavailable.

V and J lose 4 bases and 5 bases, and a span of 14 bases separates them. The germline V gene (reference sequence) gives CDR1 as LGHDT and CDR2 as YNNKEL. Measured from the cysteine to the phenylalanine, the CDR3 is 15 residues long. The entry retains the CDR3 DNA only, 45 bases that are in frame from base 1. The time point label on this specimen signifies: about 28 days (+/-7) after the second vaccine dose. AZD1222 recipients given second doses at about 4 weeks or at about 12 weeks were pooled, since spike-specific TCR depth and breadth were not found to differ between the two schedules. The vaccinee samples were drawn from two UK trials, COV001 and COV002, one of which was a single-blind randomized controlled phase 2/3 trial testing AZD1222 (ChAdOx1 nCoV-19) in healthy adults. For TCRbeta chain sequencing, PBMC samples were collected from trial participants at day 0 and at day 28 after the second dose.

The CDR3 regions of human TCRbeta chains were subjected to immunosequencing. Under the source paper's analysis protocol: TCRs in the repertoires were matched against a reference library of SARS-CoV-2-specific TCRs that had been generated with the MIRA antigen-specificity platform. Breadth was defined as the fraction of unique TCRs that were SARS-CoV-2-associated, and depth was defined as the fraction of total T cells that were SARS-CoV-2-associated. Using the MIRA data, each spike-specific TCR was mapped to the spike region that the TCR reacts to and placed in a CD4 or CD8 class. Log10-transformed breadth and depth values were compared by one-way ANOVA with Sidak's multiple comparisons tests. TCRdb took over this immuneACCESS table, retaining in-frame rearrangements with V and J assigned. Such tables are incomplete; in checked studies, under half of the missing clones stem from an unresolved V gene, and the remainder is unexplained. The V and J calls and clone size are taken from that table; D and trimming were inferred from the DNA. The sample contains under 200,000 clones, 92% of them found a single time. The ten top clones hold roughly 1.4% of the sample.

This specimen was peripheral blood, taken 28 days after the second AZD1222 dose. This receptor chain uses TRBV3-1 (or the pseudogene TRBV3-2) and TRBJ1-4; TRBD1 is a possible D gene, resting on 6 matching bases. The receptor comes from an adult who received the AZD1222 COVID-19 vaccine. The nucleotide sequence reads as follows: TGTGCCAGCAGCCTAGGGGGACTGGGGAATGAAAAACTGTTTTTT. Translated, it reads CASSLGGLGNEKLFF.